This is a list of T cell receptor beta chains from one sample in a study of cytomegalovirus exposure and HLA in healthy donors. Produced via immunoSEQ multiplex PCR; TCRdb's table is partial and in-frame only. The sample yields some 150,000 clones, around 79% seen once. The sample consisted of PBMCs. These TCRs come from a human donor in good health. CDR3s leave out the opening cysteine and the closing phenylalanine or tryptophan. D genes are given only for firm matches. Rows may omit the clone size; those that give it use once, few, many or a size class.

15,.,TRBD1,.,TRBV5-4,ASSLGSGAGGFYEQY
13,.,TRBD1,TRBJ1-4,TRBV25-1,ASSVTGTGGTIRI
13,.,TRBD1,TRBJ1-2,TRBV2,ASMTDRGRVYGYT
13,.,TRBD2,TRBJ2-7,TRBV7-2,ASSLVAGGPYEQY
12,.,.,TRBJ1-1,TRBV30,AWSFSGLDTEAF
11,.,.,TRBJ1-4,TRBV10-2,ASGSGTNEKLF
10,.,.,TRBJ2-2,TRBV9,ASSYTSGELF
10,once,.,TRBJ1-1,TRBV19,ASSMEGIGAF
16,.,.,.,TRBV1,TSSPPSGRIEWPYEQY
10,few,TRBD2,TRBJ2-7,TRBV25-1,ATSGSSYEQY
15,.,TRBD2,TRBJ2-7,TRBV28,ASSSGTSGWFSYEQY
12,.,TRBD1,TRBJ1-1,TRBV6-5,ASSYSTGRTEAF
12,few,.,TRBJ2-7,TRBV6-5,ASSDSRQGHEQY
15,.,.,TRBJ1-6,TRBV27,ASSLVGWGGDDSPLH
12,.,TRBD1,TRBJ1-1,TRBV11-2,ASSPGQGRYEAF
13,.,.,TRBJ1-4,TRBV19,ASSIPGSPNEKLF
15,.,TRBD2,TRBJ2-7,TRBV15,ATSRRHLAGGAYEQY
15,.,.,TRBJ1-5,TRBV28,ASSLSTTGWSNQPQH
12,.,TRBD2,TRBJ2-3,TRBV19,ASSIKSGSGTQY
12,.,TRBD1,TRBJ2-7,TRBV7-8,ASSQGDSSYEQY
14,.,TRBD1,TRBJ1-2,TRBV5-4,ASSGDRGTQVGGYT
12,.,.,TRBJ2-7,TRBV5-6,ASSLVQVSYEQY
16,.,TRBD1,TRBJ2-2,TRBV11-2,ASSLASPTGGNTGELF
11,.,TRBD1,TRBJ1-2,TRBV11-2,ASRPQGGNGYT
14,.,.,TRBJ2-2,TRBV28,ASSSGPGSDTGELF
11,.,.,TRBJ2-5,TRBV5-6,ASSLASAGTQY
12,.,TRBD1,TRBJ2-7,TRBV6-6,ASWGQATSYEQY